What follows describes a single TCR beta chain. Antigen unknown. The protocol was immunoSEQ multiplex PCR, while the TCRdb copy is restricted to in-frame clones and leaves out a portion. This sample has about 120,000 clones, with about 95% found just once. The record originates from a study of T cell responses to AZD1222 COVID-19 vaccine. CDR1 LNHNV and CDR2 YYDKDF come from the germline V gene (reference sequence). The CDR3 runs 16 residues. The V and J ends lost 1 base and 2 bases respectively, with 12 bases between them. Study-wide points: Across spike, vaccine-associated CD4 TCRs were found, dominant at 160-218 and 743-854. Elevations in Spike-specific TCR breadth and depth followed administration of two AZD1222 doses.

This TCR came from an adult who received the AZD1222 COVID-19 vaccine. The sample in question was peripheral blood, obtained 28 days after the second AZD1222 dose. The chain uses TRBV15 and TRBJ1-5, with a tentative D call TRBD1 (5 bases). The CDR3 nucleotides read TGTGCCACCAGCAGAGGGGCCAGAGGGGGCAATCAGCCCCAGCATTTT. Translation gives CATSRGARGGNQPQHF. Using reference TRBV15 and TRBJ1-5 for the parts outside the CDR3, the full variable domain is DAMVIQNPRYQVTQFGKPVTLSCSQTLNHNVMYWYQQKSSQAPKLLFHYYDKDFNNEADTPDNFQSRRPNTSFCFLDIRSPGLGDTAMYLCATSRGARGGNQPQHFGDGTRLSIL.